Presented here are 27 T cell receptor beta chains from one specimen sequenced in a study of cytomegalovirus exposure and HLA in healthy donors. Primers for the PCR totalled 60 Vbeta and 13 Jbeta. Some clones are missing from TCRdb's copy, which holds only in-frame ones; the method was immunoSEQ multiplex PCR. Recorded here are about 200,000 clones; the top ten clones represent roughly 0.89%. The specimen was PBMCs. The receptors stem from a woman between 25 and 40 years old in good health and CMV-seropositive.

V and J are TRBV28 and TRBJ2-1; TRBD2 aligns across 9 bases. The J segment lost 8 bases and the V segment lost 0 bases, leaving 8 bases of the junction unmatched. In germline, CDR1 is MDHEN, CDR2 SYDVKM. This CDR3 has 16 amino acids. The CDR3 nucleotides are TGTGCCAGCAGTTTATGGGGACTAGCTGTTTCCCATGAGCAGTTCTTC. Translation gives CASSLWGLAVSHEQFF.

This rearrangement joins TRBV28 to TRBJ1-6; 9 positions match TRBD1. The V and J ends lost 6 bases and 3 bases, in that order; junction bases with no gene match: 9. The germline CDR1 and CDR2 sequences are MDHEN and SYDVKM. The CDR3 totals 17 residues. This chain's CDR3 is CASSQPGQGFYNSPLHF. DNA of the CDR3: TGTGCCAGCAGCCAACCGGGACAGGGCTTCTATAATTCACCCCTCCACTTT.

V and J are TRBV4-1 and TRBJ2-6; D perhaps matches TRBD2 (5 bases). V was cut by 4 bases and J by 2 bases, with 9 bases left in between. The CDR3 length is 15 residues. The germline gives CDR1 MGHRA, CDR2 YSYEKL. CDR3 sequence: CASSLMGAGANVLTF. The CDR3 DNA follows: TGCGCCAGCAGCCTGATGGGAGCTGGGGCCAACGTCCTGACTTTC.

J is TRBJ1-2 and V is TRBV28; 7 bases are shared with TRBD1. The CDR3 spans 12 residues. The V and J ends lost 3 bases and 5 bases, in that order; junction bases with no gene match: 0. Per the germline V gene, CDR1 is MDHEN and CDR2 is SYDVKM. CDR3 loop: CASSLTGYGYTF. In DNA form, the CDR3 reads TGTGCCAGCAGTTTGACAGGGTATGGCTACACCTTC.

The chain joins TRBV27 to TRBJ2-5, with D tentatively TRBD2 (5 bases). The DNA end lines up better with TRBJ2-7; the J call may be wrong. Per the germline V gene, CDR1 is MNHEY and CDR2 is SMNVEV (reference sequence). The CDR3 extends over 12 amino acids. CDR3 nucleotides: TGTGCCAGCCTGGGGAGCTCCTACGAGCAGTACTTC. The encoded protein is CASLGSSYEQYF.

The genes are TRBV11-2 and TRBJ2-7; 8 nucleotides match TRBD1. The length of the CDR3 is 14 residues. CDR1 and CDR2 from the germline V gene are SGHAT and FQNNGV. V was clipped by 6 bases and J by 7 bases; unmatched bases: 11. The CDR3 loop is CASSRTGSPGEQYF. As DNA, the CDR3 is TGTGCCAGCAGTCGGACAGGGAGTCCTGGTGAGCAGTACTTC.

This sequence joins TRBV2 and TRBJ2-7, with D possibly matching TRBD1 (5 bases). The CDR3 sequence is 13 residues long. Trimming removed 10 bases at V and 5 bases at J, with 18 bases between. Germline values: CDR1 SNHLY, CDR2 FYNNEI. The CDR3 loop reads CATLTTEGDEQYF. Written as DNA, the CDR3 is TGTGCCACCTTGACAACCGAAGGGGACGAGCAGTACTTC.

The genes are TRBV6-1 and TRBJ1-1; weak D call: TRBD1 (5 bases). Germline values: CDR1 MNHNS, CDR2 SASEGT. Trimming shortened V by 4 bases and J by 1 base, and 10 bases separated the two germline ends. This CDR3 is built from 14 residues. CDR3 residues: CASSVRRENTEAFF. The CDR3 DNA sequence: TGTGCCAGCAGTGTACGCAGGGAGAACACTGAAGCTTTCTTT.

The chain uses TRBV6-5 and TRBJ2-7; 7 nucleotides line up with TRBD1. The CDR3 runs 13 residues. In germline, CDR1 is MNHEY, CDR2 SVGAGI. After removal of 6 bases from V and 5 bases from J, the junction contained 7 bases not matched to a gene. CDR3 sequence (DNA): TGTGCCAGCAGCCTACCCGGGACAGACGAGCAGTACTTC. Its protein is CASSLPGTDEQYF.

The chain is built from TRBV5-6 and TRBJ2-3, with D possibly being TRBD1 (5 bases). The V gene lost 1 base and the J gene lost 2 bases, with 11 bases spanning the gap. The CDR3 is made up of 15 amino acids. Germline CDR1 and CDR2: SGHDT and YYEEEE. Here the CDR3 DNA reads TGTGCCAGCAGCTTGCGACAGTACTACACAGATACGCAGTATTTT. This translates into CASSLRQYYTDTQYF.

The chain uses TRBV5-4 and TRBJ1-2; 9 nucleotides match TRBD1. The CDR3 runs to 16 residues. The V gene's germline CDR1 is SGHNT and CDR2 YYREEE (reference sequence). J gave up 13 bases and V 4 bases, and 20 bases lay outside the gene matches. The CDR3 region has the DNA TGTGCCAGCAGCGCCTCCATGAGGACAGGGGTTATAGTAAGCACCTTC. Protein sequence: CASSASMRTGVIVSTF.

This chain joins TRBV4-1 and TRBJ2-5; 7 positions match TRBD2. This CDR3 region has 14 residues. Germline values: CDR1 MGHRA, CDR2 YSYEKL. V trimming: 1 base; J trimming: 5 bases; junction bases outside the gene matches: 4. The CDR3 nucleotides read TGCGCCAGCAGCCAAGTGGGAGGGCGCGAGACCCAGTACTTC. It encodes CASSQVGGRETQYF.

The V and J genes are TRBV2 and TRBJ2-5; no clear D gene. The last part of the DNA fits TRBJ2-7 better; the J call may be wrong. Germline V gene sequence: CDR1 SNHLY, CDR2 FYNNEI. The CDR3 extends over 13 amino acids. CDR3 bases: TGTGCCAGCATGTCGCTGAACTCCTACGAGCAGTACTTC. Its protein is CASMSLNSYEQYF.

Here the CDR3 reads CASSLETGGNTEAFF. The CDR3 nucleotides read TGTGCCAGCAGTTTAGAGACAGGGGGTAACACTGAAGCTTTCTTT. This chain links TRBV6-5 with TRBJ1-1; TRBD1 matches 9 bases. J was trimmed by 2 bases and V by 4 bases; bases with no gene match: 5. This CDR3 spans 15 amino acids. CDR1 is MNHEY and CDR2 is SVGAGI in the germline V gene.

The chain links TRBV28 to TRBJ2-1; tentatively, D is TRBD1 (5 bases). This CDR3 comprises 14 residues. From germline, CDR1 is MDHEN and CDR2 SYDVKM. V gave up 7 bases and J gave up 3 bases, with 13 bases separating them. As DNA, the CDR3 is TGTGCCAGCACTGCAGGGCAGTTCTACAATGAGCAGTTCTTC. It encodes CASTAGQFYNEQFF. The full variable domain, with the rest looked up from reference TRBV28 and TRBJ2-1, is DVKVTQSSRYLVKRTGEKVFLECVQDMDHENMFWYRQDPGLGLRLIYFSYDVKMKEKGDIPEGYSVSREKKERFSLILESASTNQTSMYLCASTAGQFYNEQFFGPGTRLTVL.

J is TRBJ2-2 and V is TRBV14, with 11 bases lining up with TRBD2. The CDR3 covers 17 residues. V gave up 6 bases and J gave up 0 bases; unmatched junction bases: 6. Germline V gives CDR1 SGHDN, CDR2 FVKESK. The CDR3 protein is CASRPLAGGPNTGELFF. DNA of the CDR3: TGTGCCAGCAGACCGCTAGCGGGAGGACCGAACACCGGGGAGCTGTTTTTT.

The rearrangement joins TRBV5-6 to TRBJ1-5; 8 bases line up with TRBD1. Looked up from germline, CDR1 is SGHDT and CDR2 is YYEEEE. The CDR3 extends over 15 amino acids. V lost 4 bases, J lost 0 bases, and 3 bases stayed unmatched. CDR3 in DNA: TGTGCCAGCAGCAAGGACAGGGCTAGCAATCAGCCCCAGCATTTT. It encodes CASSKDRASNQPQHF.

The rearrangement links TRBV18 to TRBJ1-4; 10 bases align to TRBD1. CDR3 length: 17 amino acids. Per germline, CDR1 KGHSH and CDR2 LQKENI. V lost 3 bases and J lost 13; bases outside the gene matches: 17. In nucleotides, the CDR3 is TGTGCCAGCTCACCCTACTCACCGGGACAGGGGTCAGGGGGACTGTTTTTT. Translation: CASSPYSPGQGSGGLFF.

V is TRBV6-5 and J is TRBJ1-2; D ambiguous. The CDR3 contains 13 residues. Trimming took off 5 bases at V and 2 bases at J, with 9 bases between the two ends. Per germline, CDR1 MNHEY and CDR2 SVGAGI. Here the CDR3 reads CASSLTENYGYTF. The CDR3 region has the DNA TGTGCCAGCAGTCTGACGGAGAACTATGGCTACACCTTC.

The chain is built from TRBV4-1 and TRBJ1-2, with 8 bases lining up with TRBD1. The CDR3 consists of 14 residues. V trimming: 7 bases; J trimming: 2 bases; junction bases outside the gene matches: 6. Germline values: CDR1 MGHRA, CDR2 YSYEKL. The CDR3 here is CASTLQGVNYGYTF. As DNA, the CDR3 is TGCGCCAGCACCCTACAGGGGGTAAACTATGGCTACACCTTC.

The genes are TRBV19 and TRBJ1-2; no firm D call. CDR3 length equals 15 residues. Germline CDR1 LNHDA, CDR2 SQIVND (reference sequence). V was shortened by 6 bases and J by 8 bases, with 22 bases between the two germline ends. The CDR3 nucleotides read TGTGCCAGTAGGGAGGGTCCACTAACCTCTTGGGGCTACACCTTC. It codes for CASREGPLTSWGYTF. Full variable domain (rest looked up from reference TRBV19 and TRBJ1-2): DGGITQSPKYLFRKEGQNVTLSCEQNLNHDAMYWYRQDPGQGLRLIYYSQIVNDFQKGDIAEGYSVSREKKESFPLTVTSAQKNPTAFYLCASREGPLTSWGYTFGSGTRLTVV.

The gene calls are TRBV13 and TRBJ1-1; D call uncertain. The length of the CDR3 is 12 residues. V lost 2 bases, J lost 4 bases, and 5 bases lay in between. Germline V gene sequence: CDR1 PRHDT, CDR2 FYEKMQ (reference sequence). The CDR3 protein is CASSLRGTEAFF. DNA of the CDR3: TGTGCCAGCAGCTTACGGGGCACTGAAGCTTTCTTT.

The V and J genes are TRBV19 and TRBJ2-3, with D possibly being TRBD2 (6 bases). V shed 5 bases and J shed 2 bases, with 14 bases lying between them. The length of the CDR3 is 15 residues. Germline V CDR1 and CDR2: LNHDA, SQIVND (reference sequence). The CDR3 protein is CASSPAGLFTDTQYF. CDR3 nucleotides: TGTGCCAGTAGTCCGGCGGGACTCTTCACAGATACGCAGTATTTT.

The CDR3 sequence is CARGYRALNTEAFF. Here the CDR3 DNA reads TGTGCCAGGGGATACAGGGCCCTGAACACTGAAGCTTTCTTT. V is TRBV21-1 and J is TRBJ1-1; TRBD1 is the table's D call, not checked against the DNA. TRBV21-1 is tagged as a pseudogene. This CDR3 is 14 amino acids long.

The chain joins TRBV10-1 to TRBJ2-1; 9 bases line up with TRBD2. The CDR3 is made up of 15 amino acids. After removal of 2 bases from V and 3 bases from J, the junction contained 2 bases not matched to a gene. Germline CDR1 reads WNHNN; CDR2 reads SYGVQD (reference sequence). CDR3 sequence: CASSEAGGVYNEQFF. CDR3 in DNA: TGCGCCAGCAGTGAGGCGGGGGGGGTCTACAATGAGCAGTTCTTC.

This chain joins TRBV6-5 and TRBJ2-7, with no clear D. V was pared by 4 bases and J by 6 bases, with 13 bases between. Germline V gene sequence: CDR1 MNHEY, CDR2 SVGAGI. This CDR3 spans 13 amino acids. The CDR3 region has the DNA TGTGCCAGCAGTTCTCCGGTTTCCCGCGAGCAGTACTTC. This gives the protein CASSSPVSREQYF.

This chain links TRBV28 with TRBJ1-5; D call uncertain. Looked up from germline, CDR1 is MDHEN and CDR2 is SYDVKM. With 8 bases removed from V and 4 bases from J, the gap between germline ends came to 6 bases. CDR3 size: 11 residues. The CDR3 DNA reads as TGTGCCAGCGGGAGAAATCAGCCCCAGCATTTT. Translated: CASGRNQPQHF.